The clone carrying this TCR beta chain was detected a few times. Antigen unknown. These data come from a study of vaccination and CD4 T cells after COVID-19. Germline CDR1 reads SGHNT; CDR2 reads YYREEE (reference sequence). This CDR3 contains 15 residues. Between the trimmed V and J ends, which lost 5 bases and 2 bases, there was a span of 16 bases. Sequencing of DNA taken from cultured CD4+ T cells relied on the Oncomine TCR Beta short-read assay. TCRdb re-called the PCR reads through MiXCR, storing one row per CDR3 protein. The sample holds roughly 9,300 distinct CDR3 sequences, 20% to 25% seen once. As to treatment: roughly ten-day PBMC culture with coronavirus spike peptide pools or control peptides (ViraFEST assay). In the ViraFEST assay, peptide-pool expansion preceded TCR sequencing of expanded clonotypes.

This TCR derives from a human donor who received a COVID-19 vaccine. This sequence joins TRBV5-4 and TRBJ1-2; D unclear. The specimen was CD4+ T cells from blood, cultured in vitro, collected before SARS-CoV-2 vaccination. The CDR3 DNA follows: TGTGCCAGCAGAAAAGGGCAGCGCAAAAACTATGGCTACACCTTC. This sequence encodes CASRKGQRKNYGYTF.